Below are 12 T cell receptor beta chains sequenced from a single sample in a study of neurological immune-mediated disorders. TCRdb redid the calling of the 5' RACE reads with MiXCR, one entry per CDR3 protein. This table has 15,000 or so distinct CDR3 sequences, roughly 20% appearing once. Sequencing used PBMCs. The receptors stem from a man aged 50 to 59 in good health.

V is TRBV12-3 or TRBV12-4 and J is TRBJ1-3, with 9 bases fitting TRBD1. The ends lost 5 bases at V and 2 bases at J; junction bases unmatched: 7. This CDR3 spans 16 amino acids. This CDR3 is CASSEQGALAGNTIYF. CDR3 DNA sequence: TGTGCCAGCAGTGAACAGGGGGCTTTGGCTGGAAACACCATATATTTT.

By share, this clonotype counts as medium-sized. The V and J genes are TRBV5-1 and TRBJ2-3; D not resolved. The ends were cut back, 4 bases at V and 6 bases at J, with 6 bases in the middle. CDR1 is SGHRS, CDR2 YFSETQ, per germline. This CDR3 is built from 11 residues. The DNA for the CDR3 is TGCGCCAGCAGCCCCGGGGATACGCAGTATTTT. Its protein is CASSPGDTQYF.

This chain's CDR3 is CGGERGGSYNEQFF. In DNA, the CDR3 is TGCGGAGGTGAGCGGGGCGGCTCCTACAATGAGCAGTTCTTC. The chain couples TRBV20-1 to TRBJ2-1, with TRBD2 matching over 7 bases. The length of the CDR3 is 14 residues. The V gene's germline CDR1 is DFQATT and CDR2 SNEGSKA (reference sequence).

This clonotype is medium-sized. The genes are TRBV7-3 and TRBJ2-1; TRBD2 matches 12 bases. There are 16 residues in the CDR3. The V gene's germline CDR1 is SGHTA and CDR2 FQGTGA. Trimming took 5 bases from V and 6 from J; bases not matched to a gene: 8. In DNA form, the CDR3 reads TGTGCCAGCAGCACGGGCGGACTAGCGGGAACCAATGAGCAGTTCTTC. This codes for CASSTGGLAGTNEQFF.

The rearrangement uses TRBV5-1 and TRBJ2-3; unclear D gene. The DNA end favors TRBJ2-7, so the J call may be wrong. The CDR3 has 11 amino acids. Germline V gene sequence: CDR1 SGHRS, CDR2 YFSETQ. In DNA form, the CDR3 reads TGCGCCAGCAGCTCCCCTTCCGAGCAGTACTTC. Translation: CASSSPSEQYF.

This clonotype was counted many times. V and J are TRBV20-1 and TRBJ2-1; 11 nucleotides align to TRBD2. This CDR3 is 15 amino acids long. The germline gives CDR1 DFQATT, CDR2 SNEGSKA (reference sequence). J lost 4 bases, V lost 2 bases, and 4 bases had no gene match. This chain's CDR3 is CSARTSGRGYNEQFF. The CDR3 bases are TGCAGTGCTAGAACTAGCGGGAGAGGGTACAATGAGCAGTTCTTC.

This clonotype was observed at least ten times. The gene calls are TRBV20-1 and TRBJ2-1, with D possibly being TRBD2 (6 bases). The germline CDR1 and CDR2 sequences are DFQATT and SNEGSKA (reference sequence). Trimming took 4 bases from V and 3 from J, leaving 13 bases between them. The CDR3 totals 14 residues. CDR3: CSANTGDSYNEQFF. For the CDR3, the DNA is TGCAGTGCTAATACGGGAGACAGCTACAATGAGCAGTTCTTC.

This clonotype qualifies as medium-sized (0.01 to 0.1%). The genes are TRBV20-1 and TRBJ1-5; D remains ambiguous. Trimming cost V 1 base and J 6 bases, with 13 bases left between them. The CDR3 is made up of 14 amino acids. Germline V gene data show CDR1 as DFQATT and CDR2 as SNEGSKA (reference sequence). The CDR3, as DNA: TGCAGTGCTAGAGCGGGAGGGTTGGGTCAGCCCCAGCATTTT. It is translated as CSARAGGLGQPQHF.

This clonotype occurred many times. CDR3 sequence: CASSQGRGFSYEQYF. The DNA of the CDR3 is TGCGCCAGCAGCCAAGGGCGGGGGTTCTCCTACGAGCAGTACTTC. The chain couples TRBV4-1 to TRBJ2-7; 7 bases are shared with TRBD2. Germline V gives CDR1 MGHRA, CDR2 YSYEKL. Germline trimming cut 1 base from V and 0 bases from J; bases unmatched to any gene: 3. This CDR3 contains 15 residues.

This clonotype is medium-sized within its sample. The V gene is TRBV5-1, the J gene TRBJ2-2; a weak D match, TRBD1 (5 bases). Germline V CDR1 and CDR2: SGHRS, YFSETQ. The CDR3 is 15 amino acids. V lost 4 bases, J lost 6 bases, and 16 bases lay in between. The CDR3 DNA sequence: TGCGCCAGCAGCCTCACAGTTTGGGGCGCCGGGGAGCTGTTTTTT. It encodes CASSLTVWGAGELFF. Filled out from reference TRBV5-1 and TRBJ2-2, the complete variable domain reads KAGVTQTPRYLIKTRGQQVTLSCSPISGHRSVSWYQQTPGQGLQFLFEYFSETQRNKGNFPGRFSGRQFSNSRSEMNVSTLELGDSALYLCASSLTVWGAGELFFGEGSRLTVL.

Within the sample, this clonotype is medium-sized (0.01 to 0.1%). The chain employs TRBV4-3 and TRBJ1-2; 7 bases align to TRBD1. In germline, CDR1 is LGHNA, CDR2 YSLEER. The CDR3 is 13 residues long. The V gene end was trimmed by 4 bases and the J gene end by 4 bases; junction bases not matched to a gene: 3. This chain's CDR3 is CASSLGQSYGYTF. CDR3 bases: TGCGCCAGCAGCCTGGGACAGAGCTATGGCTACACCTTC.

At least ten counts were recorded for this clonotype. The V call is TRBV10-3, the J call TRBJ2-7, with 11 positions matching TRBD2. Germline V gives CDR1 ENHRY, CDR2 SYGVKD. The CDR3 has 14 residues. Unmatched junction bases numbered 7, after V lost 10 bases and J lost 2 bases. The DNA of the CDR3 is TGTGCCACCGTGACTAGCGGGAACCCCTACGAGCAGTACTTC. This sequence encodes CATVTSGNPYEQYF.